The rows below give T cell receptor beta chains drawn from one sample of a study of technical replicates of blood from several donors. Profiled with immunoSEQ multiplex PCR; TCRdb holds only in-frame clones, not every one. This sample yields some 82,000 clones, of which approximately 97% are seen a single time; more than 0.15% belongs to the top ten. Sequencing was performed on T cells isolated from PBMCs. The source is a human donor in good health. Both conserved end residues are part of each CDR3. A D gene is named only where the DNA matches it firmly. Some rows have no size entry. The others give once, few or many, or a class for an expanded clone.

>TRBJ2-7|.|.|TRBV9
TGTGCCAGCAGCGTAGACGCGGCGGCTGAGCAGTACTTC
CASSVDAAAEQYF
>TRBJ2-3|.|TRBD2|TRBV29-1
TGCAGCGCGGCCTGGACTAGCTCGTCCAAACGCACCGATACGCAGTATTTT
CSAAWTSSSKRTDTQYF
>TRBJ1-2|.|.|TRBV6-1
TGTGCCAGCAGTTATGTTGGCTACACCTTC
CASSYVGYTF
>TRBJ2-1|.|.|TRBV6-6
TGTGCCAGCAGTTACCCTAGCGTGGCTAATGAGCAGTTCTTC
CASSYPSVANEQFF
>TRBJ2-1|once|TRBD2|TRBV28
TGTGCCAGCAGTAAACACCTACTTTTGGACCTACTTCAGGGACTAGCGGGAGTGGACAATGAGCAGTTCTTC
CASSKHLLLDLLQGLAGVDNEQFF
>TRBJ2-3|.|TRBD1|TRBV6-1
TGTGCCAGCAACCTGGGACAGGGGGCAATGGATACGCAGTATTTT
CASNLGQGAMDTQYF
>TRBJ2-7|.|.|TRBV2
TGTGCCAGCAGTGCACAGCCCGAGCAGTACTTC
CASSAQPEQYF
>TRBJ1-1|.|TRBD1|TRBV5-6
TGTGCCAGCAGCTTGCAGGGGGAGGACACTGAAGCTTTCTTT
CASSLQGEDTEAFF
>TRBJ1-2|.|.|TRBV5-1
TGCGCCAGCAGCTTGGGAGCGGGATCTAACTATGGCTACACCTTC
CASSLGAGSNYGYTF
>TRBJ2-7|.|.|TRBV6-4
TGTGCCAGCAGTGTAGGGACGGGGGACTACGAGCAGTACTTC
CASSVGTGDYEQYF
>TRBJ2-5|.|TRBD1|TRBV11-2
TGTGCCAGCAGCTTAACTCCCGGGACAGGGGCTACAAGTGAGACCCAGTACTTC
CASSLTPGTGATSETQYF
>TRBJ1-5|.|.|TRBV28
TGTGCCAGCAGACCGCCCAGACAGGCGGGGGGCAATCAGCCCCAGCATTTT
CASRPPRQAGGNQPQHF
>TRBJ2-7|.|TRBD2|TRBV6-5
TGTGCCAGCAGTGGGGGGGACGGGCCCTACGAGCAGTACTTC
CASSGGDGPYEQYF
>TRBJ1-5|few|TRBD1|TRBV27
TGTGCCAGCAGTCTGGACAGGGTCCGGCCCCAGCATTTT
CASSLDRVRPQHF
>TRBJ2-6|once|.|TRBV2
TGTGCCAGCAGTGAATTTGGACAGATCTCTGGGGCCAACGTCCTGACTTTC
CASSEFGQISGANVLTF
>TRBJ2-1|.|TRBD2|TRBV27
TGTGCCAGCAGCCTACTAGCGGGGGGATCCAATGAGCAGTTCTTC
CASSLLAGGSNEQFF
>TRBJ1-1|.|.|TRBV19
TGTGCCAGTAGTATCGGGAACAGGGCCCGAGGTGAAGCTTTCTTT
CASSIGNRARGEAFF
>TRBJ2-1|.|TRBD2|TRBV5-4
TGTGCCAGCAGCTCCCCGGGACTAGCGCCCGATGAGCAGTTCTTC
CASSSPGLAPDEQFF
>TRBJ2-7|.|TRBD1|TRBV6-1
TGTGCCAGCAGTGAAATCTACGGGACAGGGGGCAACGAGCAGTACTTC
CASSEIYGTGGNEQYF
>TRBJ1-4|.|.|TRBV7-9
TGTGCCAGCAGCACGTTAGCAACTAATGAAAAACTGTTTTTT
CASSTLATNEKLFF
>TRBJ2-7|.|TRBD2|TRBV7-9
TGTGCCAGCAGCTTGACTAGCGGGAGATACGAGCAGTACTTC
CASSLTSGRYEQYF
>TRBJ2-1|.|TRBD1|TRBV6-5
TGTGCCAGCAGACCCCGGACAGGGGACAATGAGCAGTTCTTC
CASRPRTGDNEQFF
>TRBJ1-2|.|.|TRBV7-2
TGTGCCAGCAGCCTTGGGGCGGCTAACTATGGCTACACCTTC
CASSLGAANYGYTF
>TRBJ1-2|.|.|TRBV30
TGTGCCTTGGCGTCCGGTGGGCCCTATGGCTACACCTTC
CALASGGPYGYTF
>TRBJ2-5|.|TRBD2|TRBV11-2
TGTGCCAGCATGGGGGGGGAGACCCAGTACTTC
CASMGGETQYF
>TRBJ1-6|.|TRBD1|TRBV5-4
TGTGCCAGCAGCTTGGCCCATCCGTCCGGGACAGGGAGTTCACCCCTCCACTTT
CASSLAHPSGTGSSPLHF
>TRBJ1-4|.|TRBD1|TRBV27
TGTGCCAGCAGCCGGCCTCCCGGACAGGGGGAGGTGAATGAAAAACTGTTTTTT
CASSRPPGQGEVNEKLFF
>TRBJ2-3|.|.|TRBV6-1
TGTGCCAGCAGTACCGAGATCAGCACAGATACGCAGTATTTT
CASSTEISTDTQYF
>TRBJ2-7|.|.|TRBV6-5
TGTGCCAGCAGTTCTCCCGGGATGTCCTACGAGCAGTACTTC
CASSSPGMSYEQYF
>TRBJ1-2|.|TRBD1|TRBV7-9
TGTGCCAGCAGCTTAAATCCGGGACAGGGCTATGGCTACACCTTC
CASSLNPGQGYGYTF
>TRBJ1-3|once|.|TRBV2
TGTGCCAGCAGTGAATGGACTTTCTCTGGAAACACCATATATTTT
CASSEWTFSGNTIYF
>TRBJ2-6|.|TRBD1|TRBV25-1
TGTGCCAGCAGTAATCCGACAGGGGGTTTGGGGGCCAACGTCCTGACTTTC
CASSNPTGGLGANVLTF
>TRBJ1-2|.|.|TRBV9
TGTGCCAGCAGCGTAGCGGGGGGAGACAGTCATTTC
CASSVAGGDSHF
>TRBJ1-2|.|.|TRBV19
TGTGCCAGTAGTATAGGCCTTCGGGAGGCAGCTTATGGCTACACCTTC
CASSIGLREAAYGYTF
>TRBJ1-5|.|TRBD1|TRBV15
TGTGCCACCAGCAGACCCAGGGGGCTCTCGGGCAATCAGCCCCAGCATTTT
CATSRPRGLSGNQPQHF
>TRBJ2-3|.|TRBD2|TRBV7-9
TGTGCCAGCAGCTTAACAACGTCCGCTCTAGCGGACAACACAGATACGCAGTATTTT
CASSLTTSALADNTDTQYF
>TRBJ1-3|.|.|TRBV5-1
TGCGCCAGCTCCCGAGGAGGTCTGAGGGGAAACACCATATATTTT
CASSRGGLRGNTIYF
>TRBJ1-4|.|TRBD1|TRBV5-5
TGTGCCAGCAGAATGGGACAGGGAGGAGGATCGACTAATGAAAAACTGTTTTTT
CASRMGQGGGSTNEKLFF
>TRBJ2-1|.|TRBD2|TRBV28
TGTGCCAGCAGTTCTGGCGGGAGAGTGAATGAGCAGTTCTTC
CASSSGGRVNEQFF
>TRBJ1-1|.|.|TRBV6-5
TGTGCCAGCAGTTTCTCTGGGGGGAGCACTGAAGCTTTCTTT
CASSFSGGSTEAFF
>TRBJ1-5|.|TRBD1|TRBV28
TGTGCCAGCAGGGACAGGGAGGCCTCTTGGGATCAGCCCCAGCATTTT
CASRDREASWDQPQHF
>TRBJ1-4|.|.|TRBV5-5
TGTGCCAGCAGAAAGTTACAGGGCCGGGGAACTGCAACTAATGAAAAACTGTTTTTT
CASRKLQGRGTATNEKLFF
>TRBJ2-2|.|.|TRBV5-4
TGTGCCAGCAGCCGAAAGGATGCGGGACCCGGGGAGCTGTTTTTT
CASSRKDAGPGELFF
>TRBJ2-1|.|TRBD2|TRBV7-2
TGTGCCAGCAGCTTAGCTAGCGGGGGGCTCTACAATGAGCAGTTCTTC
CASSLASGGLYNEQFF
>TRBJ2-2|.|.|TRBV28
TGTGCCACGGGCGAGGGGGAGTCGGCCGGGGAGCTGTTTTTT
CATGEGESAGELFF
>TRBJ1-5|.|TRBD1|TRBV23-1
TGCGCCAGCGGAGGACAGGTTAGTCAGCCCCAGCATTTT
CASGGQVSQPQHF
>TRBJ1-2|.|TRBD1|TRBV9
TGTGCCAGCAGCGCAGGGGGCTATGGCTACACCTTC
CASSAGGYGYTF
>TRBJ1-1|once|TRBD1|TRBV7-9
TGTGCCAGCAGCCCACCGACCAGGGGGCGAATTTTTACGGTTGAAGCTTTCTTT
CASSPPTRGRIFTVEAFF
>TRBJ1-2|.|.|TRBV29-1
TGCAGCGTTGTCAGGCAGGGGTTGGGCTACACCTTC
CSVVRQGLGYTF
>TRBJ2-3|once|TRBD2|TRBV5-1
TGCGCCAGCAGTGGCGGACTAGCGGGGGGTCCAGATACGCAGTATTTT
CASSGGLAGGPDTQYF
>TRBJ2-5|once|TRBD2|TRBV10-1
TGCGCCAGGGGGGGACTAGCGGGAGCCACTCAAAACTCCGGTCAAGAGACCCAGTACTTC
CARGGLAGATQNSGQETQYF
>TRBJ2-2|few|TRBD2|TRBV6-1
TGTGCCAGCAGTTCGGGACTACACACCGGGGAGCTGTTTTTT
CASSSGLHTGELFF
>TRBJ2-7|.|TRBD2|TRBV30
TGTGCCTGTGGACTAGCCTTATCCTACGAGCAGTACTTC
CACGLALSYEQYF
>TRBJ1-1|.|TRBD1|TRBV2
TGTGCCAGTGTTGGACAGGGGTACACTGAAGCTTTCTTT
CASVGQGYTEAFF